This T cell receptor beta chain was recovered during a study of T cell responses to AZD1222 COVID-19 vaccine. The overall study: Doses given second, at about 4 or about 12 weeks, were pooled.

Assay: immunoSEQ multiplex PCR; the TCRdb copy retains only in-frame clones and omits some. The sample records some 140,000 clones, 93% being singletons. V trimming: 4 bases; J trimming: 5 bases; junction bases outside the gene matches: 7. CDR1 is SGHDN and CDR2 is FVKESK in the germline V gene. The CDR3 consists of 14 residues. The clonotype was recovered from an adult in good health. Material: peripheral blood, obtained on day 0 of AZD1222 vaccination. The chain combines TRBV14 with TRBJ1-1; 7 bases fit TRBD1. The CDR3 sequence: CASSPRDSRTEAFF. The CDR3 bases are TGTGCCAGCAGCCCGAGGGACAGCCGGACTGAAGCTTTCTTT. The variable domain in full, completed from reference TRBV14 and TRBJ1-1, reads EAGVTQFPSHSVIEKGQTVTLRCDPISGHDNLYWYRRVMGKEIKFLLHFVKESKQDESGMPNNRFLAERTGGTYSTLKVQPAELEDSGVYFCASSPRDSRTEAFFGQGTRLTVV.